This T cell receptor beta chain was captured by sequencing in a study of PD-1 blockade in classical Hodgkin lymphoma. The time point: cycle 4 day 1 (C4D1), after more than five weeks of nivolumab. Following autologous stem cell transplantation, relapse occurred in every patient, and exposure to brentuximab vedotin varied. Deletions cut 0 bases from V and 10 bases from J, with 13 bases between. Germline lookup yields CDR1 SGHTS and CDR2 YDEGEE. The CDR3 covers 13 residues. Points on this clone: Its antigen is unidentified.

The protocol was immunoSEQ multiplex PCR, while the TCRdb copy is restricted to in-frame clones and leaves out a portion. The sample contains approximately 9,000 clones, approximately 90% of which appear only once. General study results and limits: A significant rise in TCR diversity by C4D1 was seen for CD4+ but not CD8+ cells.

The source is a human donor with classical Hodgkin lymphoma. The input for sequencing was peripheral blood mononuclear cells (PBMCs), taken before the fourth cycle of nivolumab. The chain joins TRBV5-8 to TRBJ1-1; tentatively, D is TRBD1 (5 bases). CDR3 amino acids: CASSLGRLGGAFF. The CDR3, as DNA: TGTGCCAGCAGCTTGGGAAGGCTGGGGGGAGCTTTCTTT.